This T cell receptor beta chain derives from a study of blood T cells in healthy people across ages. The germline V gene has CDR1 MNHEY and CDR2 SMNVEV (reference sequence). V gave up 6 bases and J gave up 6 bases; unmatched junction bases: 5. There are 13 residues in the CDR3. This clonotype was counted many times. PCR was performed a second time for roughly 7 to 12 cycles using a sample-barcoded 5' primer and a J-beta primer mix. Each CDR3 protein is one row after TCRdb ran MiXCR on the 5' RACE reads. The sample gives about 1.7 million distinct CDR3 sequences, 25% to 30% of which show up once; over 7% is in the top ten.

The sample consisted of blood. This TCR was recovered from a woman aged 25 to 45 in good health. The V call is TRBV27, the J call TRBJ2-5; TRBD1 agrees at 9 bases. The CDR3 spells CASSWTGEKTQYF. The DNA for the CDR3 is TGTGCCAGCAGCTGGACAGGGGAAAAGACCCAGTACTTC.